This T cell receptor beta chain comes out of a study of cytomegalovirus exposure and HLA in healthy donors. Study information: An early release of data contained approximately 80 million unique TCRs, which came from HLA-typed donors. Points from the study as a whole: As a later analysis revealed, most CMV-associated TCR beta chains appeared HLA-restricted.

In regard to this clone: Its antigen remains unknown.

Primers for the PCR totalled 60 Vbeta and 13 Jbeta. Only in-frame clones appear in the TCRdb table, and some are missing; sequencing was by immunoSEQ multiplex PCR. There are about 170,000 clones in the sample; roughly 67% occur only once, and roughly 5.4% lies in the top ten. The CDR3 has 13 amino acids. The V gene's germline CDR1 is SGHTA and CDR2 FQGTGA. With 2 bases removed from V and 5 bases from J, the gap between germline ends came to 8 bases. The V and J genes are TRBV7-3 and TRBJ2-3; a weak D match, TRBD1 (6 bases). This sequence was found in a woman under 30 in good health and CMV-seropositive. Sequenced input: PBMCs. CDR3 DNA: TGTGCCAGCAGCTTACAGGGGAGAGATACGCAGTATTTT. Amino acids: CASSLQGRDTQYF.